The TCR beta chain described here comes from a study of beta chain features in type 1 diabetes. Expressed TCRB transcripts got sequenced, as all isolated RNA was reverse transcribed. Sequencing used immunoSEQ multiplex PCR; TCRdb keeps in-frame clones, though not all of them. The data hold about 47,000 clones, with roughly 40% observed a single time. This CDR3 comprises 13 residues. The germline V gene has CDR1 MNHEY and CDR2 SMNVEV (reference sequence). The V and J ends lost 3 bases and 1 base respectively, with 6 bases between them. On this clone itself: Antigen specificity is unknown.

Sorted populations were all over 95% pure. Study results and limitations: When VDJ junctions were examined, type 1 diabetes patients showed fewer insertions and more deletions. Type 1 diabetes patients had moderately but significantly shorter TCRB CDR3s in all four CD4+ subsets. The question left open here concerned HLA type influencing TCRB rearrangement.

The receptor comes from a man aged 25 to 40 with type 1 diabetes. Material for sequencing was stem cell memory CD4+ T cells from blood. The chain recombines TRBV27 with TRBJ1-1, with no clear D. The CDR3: CASSLYRNTEAFF. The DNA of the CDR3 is TGTGCCAGCAGTTTGTACAGGAACACTGAAGCTTTCTTT.